The 5 T cell receptor delta chains below come from one sample, sequenced in a study of gamma-delta T cells after stem cell transplantation. TCRdb re-called the RT-PCR reads via CATT. The sample includes thousands of delta-chain clones, 16% of them seen just once. The material sequenced was gamma-delta T cells. The source is a human donor. It is not recorded whose cells these are; they may come from a transplant donor.

Concerning this clone itself: A much larger clone lies one base from this, so it may be a read error. Additional DNA sequences in this sample encode the identical CDR3. This sequence joins TRDV2 and TRDJ3, with a weak D call TRDD3 (5 bases). This CDR3 is built from 15 residues. From germline, CDR1 is GEAIGNYY and CDR2 EKD. Trimming removed 5 bases at V and 0 bases at J, with 7 bases between. CDR3 protein: CACGGYSWDTRQMFF. The CDR3 DNA follows: TGTGCCTGTGGTGGATACTCCTGGGACACCCGACAGATGTTTTTC.

This clone was counted only a few times. An end of the junction differs from the germline gene, which may be a read error. The CDR3 reads CACVTWGIRSWDTRQMFF. Written as DNA, the CDR3 is TGTGCCTGTGTCACCTGGGGGATACGCTCCTGGGACACCCGACAGATGTTTTTC. The chain has TRDV2 and TRDJ3; 12 positions agree with TRDD3. Looked up from germline, CDR1 is GEAIGNYY and CDR2 is EKD. The CDR3 sequence is 18 residues long.

This rearrangement joins TRAV29/DV5 to TRDJ3, with D possibly matching TRDD3 (6 bases). The CDR3 extends over 16 amino acids. The V end lost 0 bases, the J end lost 2 bases, and 9 bases lay between the germline ends. CDR1 and CDR2 (germline): NSMFDY, ISSIKDK. The CDR3 coding sequence is TGTGCAGCAAGCGCGCGGGATACCTGGGACACCCGACAGATGTTTTTC. Translating gives CAASARDTWDTRQMFF.

In this sample, this clone turned up a few times. The chain is built from TRDV3 and TRDJ1; TRDD3 might be the D (8 bases). This CDR3 spans 16 amino acids. Deletions cut 5 bases from V and 0 bases from J, with 22 bases between. Germline V CDR1 and CDR2: TVYSNPD, GDNSRS (reference sequence). CDR3 in amino acids: CARGTGGPSYTDKLIF. The CDR3 DNA is TGTGCCCGGGGTACTGGGGGGCCTTCCTACACCGATAAACTCATCTTT.

Concerning this clone itself: An end of the junction differs from the germline gene, which may be a read error. The CDR3 spells CACDTVSGGYWYTRQMFF. In DNA form, the CDR3 reads TGTGCCTGTGACACCGTCTCTGGGGGATACTGGTACACCCGACAGATGTTTTTC. The chain has TRDV2 and TRDJ3; 11 bases align to TRDD3. Germline CDR1 reads GEAIGNYY; CDR2 reads EKD. The CDR3 consists of 18 residues.